These 18 T cell receptor beta chains share one sample of origin, sequenced in a study of Tregs in tolerant kidney transplant recipients. Related graft donors supplied nonmyeloablative bone marrow transplants, and mixed chimerism was transient. The table came from immunoSEQ multiplex PCR; TCRdb's copy has only in-frame clones and leaves some out. The ten most abundant clones cover 4.1% of a sample with 25,000 or so clones. The specimen comprised CD4+ T cells from blood (PBMCs), sampled 6 months after the transplant. Every receptor here comes from a human patient who received a combined kidney and bone marrow transplant. Some T cells here may be from the graft donor.

As concerns this clone: Read sequence stops 3 residues before the CDR3 end, and the germline J gene provides the missing end. The chain combines TRBV20-1 with TRBJ1-2, with D possibly matching TRBD1 (6 bases). The CDR3 consists of 13 residues. V was trimmed by 7 bases and J by 2 bases, leaving 14 bases between them. Germline V gene sequence: CDR1 DFQATT, CDR2 SNEGSKA (reference sequence). The sequenced part of the CDR3 DNA is TGCAGTGGAAACCAGGGGCCCAACTATGGC. Encoded protein: CSGNQGPNYG. The full CDR3 sequence reads CSGNQGPNYGYTF.

Worth noting for this clone: The read is 3 residues too short to cover the CDR3 end, so that end is filled in from the germline J gene. This chain links TRBV20-1 with TRBJ2-1, with TRBD2 matching over 8 bases. V gave up 1 base and J gave up 4 bases; unmatched junction bases: 6. The CDR3 totals 15 residues. Germline assignment: CDR1 DFQATT and CDR2 SNEGSKA (reference sequence). Partial CDR3 DNA: TGCAGTGCTAGAGCTACTAGCGGTCTTTACAATGAG. This encodes CSARATSGLYNE. The CDR3 in full is CSARATSGLYNEQFF.

As concerns this clone: The read terminates 3 residues ahead of where the CDR3 ends, so the germline J gene completes it. The chain uses TRBV20-1 and TRBJ1-2; 8 bases map to TRBD1. The germline V gene encodes CDR1 DFQATT and CDR2 SNEGSKA (reference sequence). The CDR3 has 11 amino acids. The sequenced CDR3 bases are TGCAGACCCGGGACAGGCTATGGC. Translating it yields CRPGTGYG. The CDR3 reads in full as CRPGTGYGYTF.

Comments on this clone: Read coverage stops 3 residues before the CDR3 terminus; the germline J gene supplies the remainder. This rearrangement joins TRBV10-3 to TRBJ2-2; 13 positions match TRBD2. There are 19 residues in the CDR3. Germline values: CDR1 ENHRY, CDR2 SYGVKD. V shed 3 bases, J shed 4 bases, and the junction held 11 bases outside the gene matches. The CDR3 protein is CAISDLRWGLAGLTGELFF. CDR3 bases read: TGTGCCATCAGTGACTTAAGGTGGGGACTAGCGGGACTCACCGGGGAG.

Details on this clone: The read gets to within 3 residues of the CDR3 end, and the germline J gene fills in the rest. The genes are TRBV7-6 and TRBJ2-2; D perhaps matches TRBD2 (6 bases). Germline-derived CDR1 and CDR2 are SGHVS and FNYEAQ. CDR3 length: 15 amino acids. V gave up 5 bases and J gave up 0 bases, with 10 bases separating them. CDR3 DNA, as far as it was read: TGTGCCAGCAGCCGTGCGGGGACGAACACCGGGGAG. Translating gives CASSRAGTNTGE. The whole CDR3 protein reads CASSRAGTNTGELFF.

With respect to this clone: The read is 3 residues too short to cover the CDR3 end, so that end is filled in from the germline J gene. The chain uses TRBV19 and TRBJ2-1, with 8 bases identical to TRBD2. This CDR3 has 17 residues. Germline-derived CDR1 and CDR2 are LNHDA and SQIVND (reference sequence). Unmatched junction bases numbered 11, after V lost 5 bases and J lost 2 bases. CDR3 DNA, as far as it was read: TGTGCCAGTAGTCGTTTGGGGTTCGGGGGGGCCTACAATGAG. As protein: CASSRLGFGGAYNE. The whole CDR3 is CASSRLGFGGAYNEQFF.

Comments on this clone: The CDR3 end falls 3 residues outside the read, so it is completed with the germline J gene. The gene calls are TRBV20-1 and TRBJ2-1; TRBD2 matches 11 bases. Trimming took 6 bases from V and 5 from J; bases not matched to a gene: 6. From germline, CDR1 is DFQATT and CDR2 SNEGSKA (reference sequence). This CDR3 is built from 14 residues. CDR3 region: CSALLAGAHNEQFF. The covered CDR3 bases are TGCAGTGCCCTACTAGCGGGGGCACACAATGAG.

About this clone itself: The read ends 3 residues shy of where the CDR3 ends; the end is completed using the germline J gene. This rearrangement joins TRBV30 to TRBJ2-7; possibly TRBD2 for D (6 bases). Germline V gene data show CDR1 as GTSNPN and CDR2 as SVGIG (reference sequence). Between the trimmed V and J ends, which lost 4 bases and 0 bases, there was a span of 7 bases. There are 12 residues in the CDR3. The sequenced CDR3 bases are TGTGCCTGGATGCGGGACTCCTACGAG. Its translation: CAWMRDSYE. The whole CDR3 reads CAWMRDSYEQYF.

Regarding this clone: From the germline J gene comes the end of the CDR3, since the read stops 3 residues before it. This chain links TRBV11-2 with TRBJ2-4, with D perhaps matching TRBD1 (5 bases). This CDR3 spans 14 amino acids. Deletions cut 7 bases from V and 4 bases from J, with 14 bases between. Germline V gene data show CDR1 as SGHAT and CDR2 as FQNNGV. The CDR3 is CASTPGMGKNIQYF. CDR3 DNA (partial): TGTGCCAGCACCCCAGGGATGGGGAAAAACATT. The variable domain in full, with the rest retrieved from reference TRBV11-2 and TRBJ2-4, is EAGVAQSPRYKIIEKRQSVAFWCNPISGHATLYWYQQILGQGPKLLIQFQNNGVVDDSQLPKDRFSAERLKGVDSTLKIQPAKLEDSAVYLCASTPGMGKNIQYFGAGTRLSVL.

With regard to this clone: The CDR3 goes on 3 residues after the read ends, and that part is filled in from the germline J gene. This chain joins TRBV20-1 and TRBJ2-2; unclear D gene. The CDR3 spans 16 residues. With 0 bases removed from V and 3 bases from J, the gap between germline ends came to 14 bases. Per the germline V gene, CDR1 is DFQATT and CDR2 is SNEGSKA (reference sequence). The sequenced part of the CDR3 DNA is TGCAGTGCTAGAGATCGACCACTACGGGACACCGGGGAG. Its translation: CSARDRPLRDTGE. The complete CDR3 sequence is CSARDRPLRDTGELFF.

The CDR3 is CASSPDRRGYTF. The CDR3 bases that were read are TGCGCCAGCAGTCCGGACAGGCGAGGC. The rearrangement joins TRBV23-1 to TRBJ1-2; TRBD1 matches at 7 bases. The read terminates 3 residues before the CDR3 end, so the remaining end is supplied by the germline J gene. TRBV23-1 is labeled an ORF, and its function is uncertain. The CDR3 runs 12 residues.

Regarding this clone: With the read ending 3 residues before the CDR3 end, the germline J gene is used to fill in that end. The V call is TRBV5-1, the J call TRBJ1-2; 11 nucleotides agree with TRBD1. Per germline, CDR1 SGHRS and CDR2 YFSETQ. V was pared by 4 bases and J by 6 bases, with 8 bases of the junction left unmatched. The CDR3 extends over 15 amino acids. This chain's CDR3 is CASSPIGQGADGYTF. CDR3 DNA, as far as it was read: TGCGCCAGCAGCCCCATAGGACAGGGGGCTGATGGC.

Incomplete CDR3 DNA: TGTGCCAGCAGCTTAGGGACAGGAGCAGCCAAAAACATT. Its protein product is CASSLGTGAAKNI. The full CDR3 protein is CASSLGTGAAKNIQYF. The V gene is TRBV7-6, the J gene TRBJ2-4, with 7 bases matching TRBD1. Coverage ceases 3 residues before the CDR3 finishes, and the germline J gene fills in the end. V dropped 1 base and J dropped 0; count of bases not matched to a gene: 3. CDR1 and CDR2 from the germline V gene are SGHVS and FNYEAQ. The CDR3 extends over 16 amino acids.

In terms of frequency, this clone is medium-sized. The covered CDR3 bases are TGTGCCAGTACAACAGGTTCTTCTTATAATTCACCC. Translating gives CASTTGSSYNSP. In full, the CDR3 reads CASTTGSSYNSPLHF. The J gene is TRBJ1-6, the V gene TRBV19; weak D call: TRBD1 (5 bases). Read sequence stops 3 residues before the CDR3 end, and the germline J gene provides the missing end. Trimming pared 7 bases from V and 4 bases from J, leaving 14 bases between. The CDR3 has 15 amino acids. Germline assignment: CDR1 LNHDA and CDR2 SQIVND (reference sequence).

As for this clone: The read halts 3 residues ahead of the CDR3 end, with the missing end drawn from the germline J gene. This sequence joins TRBV18 and TRBJ2-7, with D perhaps TRBD1 (7 bases). The CDR3 runs to 13 residues. V gave up 3 bases and J gave up 3 bases, with 9 bases separating them. Germline CDR1 KGHSH, CDR2 LQKENI. CDR3 residues: CASSPQGGYEQYF. The sequenced CDR3 bases are TGTGCCAGCTCACCCCAGGGGGGCTACGAG.

Of note for this clone: The CDR3 is cut off 3 residues early in the read; its end comes from the germline J gene. The V gene is TRBV7-9, the J gene TRBJ1-4; no clear D gene. CDR1 is SEHNR, CDR2 FQNEAQ, per germline (reference sequence). This CDR3 is 15 amino acids long. V was cut by 1 base and J by 0 bases, with 6 bases left in between. The CDR3 bases that were read are TGTGCCAGCAGCTTAGGGAGGGCAACTAATGAAAAA. Protein product: CASSLGRATNEK. The full CDR3 protein reads CASSLGRATNEKLFF.

For this clone: The read terminates 3 residues ahead of where the CDR3 ends, so the germline J gene completes it. V usage is TRBV10-3 and J usage is TRBJ1-6; the D is unclear. Germline V gene lookup returns CDR1 ENHRY and CDR2 SYGVKD. This CDR3 comprises 15 residues. The V end lost 6 bases, the J end lost 8 bases, and 17 bases lay between the germline ends. CDR3 DNA, as far as it was read: TGTGCCATCAGGTCCCAGCTAGGAGAGTATTCACCC. This gives the protein CAIRSQLGEYSP. The full-length CDR3 reads as CAIRSQLGEYSPLHF.

As regards this clone: The CDR3 end falls 3 residues outside the read, so it is completed with the germline J gene. V usage is TRBV7-9 and J usage is TRBJ2-7, with unresolved D. V lost 3 bases and J 2 bases, leaving 8 bases between the germline ends. From germline, CDR1 is SEHNR and CDR2 FQNEAQ (reference sequence). This CDR3 region has 13 residues. Partial CDR3 DNA: TGTGCCAGCAGCTTTGGCAACCCCTACGAG. Translation: CASSFGNPYE. The CDR3 reads in full as CASSFGNPYEQYF.